Listed here are 6 T cell receptor beta chains from one sample, sequenced in a study of T cells in Graves' hyperthyroidism and ophthalmopathy. What was amplified from RNA transcripts were TCR beta CDR3 regions. The study used the HTBI primer set for a first-round RT-PCR of the TCR CDR3. TCRdb used MiXCR to reprocess the multiplex PCR reads, holding one entry per CDR3 protein. The data contain some 360,000 distinct CDR3 sequences, about 14% of them seen just once; the ten biggest clones take up approximately 10%. Material for sequencing was blood. The source of these receptors is a woman aged 55-75 years with Graves' hyperthyroidism.

This clonotype was found a few times. Given a much more abundant clone one base away, this may be a read error. This is likely a read error, given that the CDR3 carries no conserved phenylalanine or tryptophan at its end. The gene calls are TRBV20-1 and TRBJ1-1; D gene ambiguous. The V gene lost 3 bases and the J gene lost 1 base, with 9 bases spanning the gap. Germline lookup yields CDR1 DFQATT and CDR2 SNEGSKA (reference sequence). CDR3 length equals 13 residues. The CDR3 region is CSASVRSNTEAFL. CDR3 in DNA: TGCAGTGCTAGTGTCCGATCGAACACTGAAGCTTTCCTT.

This clonotype was seen a handful of times. V and J are TRBV19 and TRBJ1-4, with D possibly matching TRBD1 (5 bases). Germline V gene lookup returns CDR1 LNHDA and CDR2 SQIVND (reference sequence). The CDR3 runs to 16 residues. V was trimmed by 8 bases and J by 7 bases, leaving 23 bases between them. CDR3 coding DNA: TGTGCCAGTTGTGTTCTTGGCGGAGGGGCGAGTGAAAAACTGTTTTTT. Amino acid sequence: CASCVLGGGASEKLFF.

The chain carries TRBV18 and TRBJ2-7; either TRBD1 or TRBD2 may fit D (5 bases each). Trimming pared 2 bases from V and 6 bases from J, leaving 14 bases between. This CDR3 contains 14 residues. Germline loops: CDR1 KGHSH, CDR2 LQKENI. The CDR3 DNA sequence: TGTGCCAGCTCACCAGGGGGAGTTAGAATCGAGCAGTACTTC. Amino acids: CASSPGGVRIEQYF.

This clonotype showed up many times. The V and J genes are TRBV29-1 and TRBJ2-1, with TRBD2 matching 15 bases. The germline V gene encodes CDR1 SQVTM and CDR2 ANQGSEA. The CDR3 length is 15 residues. V lost 7 bases and J lost 2; bases outside the gene matches: 3. CDR3 amino acids: CSGGTSGRTYNEQFF. CDR3 coding DNA: TGCAGCGGAGGGACTAGCGGGAGGACCTACAATGAGCAGTTCTTC.

Of note for this clonotype: A read error may explain this, as a much larger clone is one base away. The chain recombines TRBV28 with TRBJ1-2, with a tentative D call TRBD1 (5 bases). Germline CDR1 is MDHEN and CDR2 is SYDVKM. CDR3 length equals 16 residues. Trimming cost V 6 bases and J 3 bases, with 20 bases left between them. This CDR3 is CASRPPPEGRDYGYTF. The CDR3 nucleotides are TGTGCCAGCAGACCCCCCCCCGAGGGGAGAGACTATGGCTACACCTTC.

This clonotype showed up many times. This chain uses TRBV12-3 or TRBV12-4 with TRBJ2-2; the D is unclear. Trimming removed 3 bases from V and 0 bases from J, with 11 bases in between. The CDR3 runs 16 residues. The CDR3 nucleotides are TGTGCCAGCAGTTTGGGCAGGCGTGCGAACACCGGGGAGCTGTTTTTT. It specifies CASSLGRRANTGELFF.